A selection of T cell receptor beta chains follows, all from one sample in a study of beta chain features in type 1 diabetes. Sequenced by immunoSEQ multiplex PCR; TCRdb stores in-frame clones only, minus some. The table has more than 350,000 clones, about an eighth seen once. The material sequenced was naive CD4+ T cells from blood. Receptor source: a woman younger than 35 in good health. The conserved cysteine and the conserved F or W are not part of the CDR3 here. A D gene is named only where the DNA matches it firmly. The listing skips clone size in some rows; elsewhere it reads once, few, many or a size class.

d_call j_call clone_size v_call cdr3_aa
TRBD1 TRBJ1-2 few TRBV4-1 ASSQDGTAYGYT
- TRBJ2-1 - TRBV2 ASSLAAEQF
TRBD2 TRBJ2-1 - TRBV4-1 ASSQGEGLTYNEQF
- TRBJ2-5 few TRBV23-1 ASRQEGRGETQY
TRBD2 TRBJ2-1 once TRBV9 ASRSSGGDYNEQF
- TRBJ2-7 few TRBV4-1 ASSQDVGDRYEQY
- TRBJ2-5 - TRBV11-1 ASSPTEETQY
TRBD2 TRBJ2-5 few TRBV4-1 ASSQTTSGATRTQY
TRBD2 TRBJ2-3 - TRBV7-2 ASSFWGLNTDTQY
- TRBJ2-7 - TRBV7-9 ASSFMGIPEQY
TRBD1 TRBJ1-5 few TRBV10-3 AISRTGNDQPQH
- TRBJ1-5 - TRBV4-3 ASSQGSRGGQPQH
TRBD1 TRBJ2-3 few TRBV4-3 ASSQVPNGQDQY
- TRBJ2-7 few TRBV29-1 SAADAEQY
TRBD1 TRBJ1-1 - TRBV11-3 ASSPRTGNTEAF
- TRBJ2-3 few TRBV4-1 ASSPEGGSTDTQY